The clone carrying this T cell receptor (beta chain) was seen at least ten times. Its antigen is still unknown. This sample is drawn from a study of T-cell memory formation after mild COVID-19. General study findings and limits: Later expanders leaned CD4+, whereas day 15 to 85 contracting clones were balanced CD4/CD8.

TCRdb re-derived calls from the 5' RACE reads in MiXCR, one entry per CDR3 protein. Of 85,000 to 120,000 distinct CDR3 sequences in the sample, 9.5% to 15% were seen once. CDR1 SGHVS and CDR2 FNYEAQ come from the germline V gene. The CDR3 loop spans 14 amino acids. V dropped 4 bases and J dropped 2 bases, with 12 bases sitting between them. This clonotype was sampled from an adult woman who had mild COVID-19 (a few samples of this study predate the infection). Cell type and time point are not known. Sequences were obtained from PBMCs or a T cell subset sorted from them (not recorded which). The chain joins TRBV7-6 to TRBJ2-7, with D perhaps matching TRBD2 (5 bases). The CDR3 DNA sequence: TGTGCCAGCAGCTCCGGTGGGAGCGCCTACGAGCAGTACTTC. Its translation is CASSSGGSAYEQYF. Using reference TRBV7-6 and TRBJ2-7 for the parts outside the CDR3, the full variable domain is GAGVSQSPRYKVTKRGQDVALRCDPISGHVSLYWYRQALGQGPEFLTYFNYEAQQDKSGLPNDRFSAERPEGSISTLTIQRTEQRDSAMYRCASSSGGSAYEQYFGPGTRLTVT.